This paragraph covers one TCR beta chain sequence. Which antigen it targets is not known. No quality values exist for individual bases; no much larger clone is one base distant. CDR1 is given as SGDLS and CDR2 as YYNGEE, both from the germline V gene. V was cut back by 1 base and J by 1 base, leaving a gap of 21 bases between them. From cysteine to phenylalanine, the CDR3 is 20 amino acids long. The CDR3 DNA has 60 bases and is translated from base 1. Library generation was performed with the immunoSEQ multiplex PCR assay. The source is immuneACCESS, and TCRdb retained only in-frame sequences with V and J called. Part of the clones is not carried over; for the studies checked, unresolved V genes explain less than half of this, and the remainder is unexplained. The sample includes fewer than 75,000 clones, with 80% to 95% observed a single time. Around 1.4% of the sample lies in the top ten. The data belong to a study of T cell changes during pregnancy in multiple sclerosis (dated by TCRdb to between 2017 and 2020). For context, the study as a whole: In women with multiple sclerosis, the researchers looked at how the T cell repertoire shifted as pregnancy progressed.

The receptor was isolated from a female donor with multiple sclerosis, enrolled in a pregnancy study. The sequence joins TRBV9 to TRBJ2-6, and the D gene may be TRBD2, 6 bases matching. Sequenced material: peripheral blood, taken in the second trimester of pregnancy. The nucleotide sequence is TGTGCCAGCAGCGTATGGGTAGGGCCCGGGGAGGTGTCTGGGGCCAACGTCCTGACTTTC. Its amino acids are CASSVWVGPGEVSGANVLTF.